This TCR beta chain was retrieved from a study of blood T cell repertoires in COVID-19. As for the study in general: Samples came from the United States, Italy and Spain, spanning acute and convalescent COVID-19.

V was clipped by 3 bases and J by 7 bases; unmatched bases: 2. This CDR3 is built from 13 residues. Germline CDR1 is LNHDA and CDR2 is SQIVND (reference sequence). Assay: immunoSEQ multiplex PCR; the TCRdb copy retains only in-frame clones and omits some. The sample lists a few hundred thousand clones; about 88% were seen once. Individuals aged about 18 to 100 years were recruited from 24 US areas. Participants had their cohort set by participant-reported clinical history. Resolution of symptoms, clearance, or two negative PCRs was present in recovered Cohort 3 donors. Note on this clone: Additional DNA sequences in this sample encode the identical CDR3.

The source of this sequence is a middle-aged woman who had recovered from COVID-19. Sequenced material: PBMCs or T cells enriched from blood (not recorded which). The V call is TRBV19, the J call TRBJ1-5; 8 nucleotides agree with TRBD1. The DNA of the CDR3 is TGTGCCAGTAGTATGGACAGGGTACAGCCCCAGCATTTT. It yields the protein CASSMDRVQPQHF.